What follows describes a single T cell receptor beta chain. The source of the sample is a study of blood T cell repertoires in COVID-19. Study context: The United States, Italy and Spain provided the acute and convalescent COVID-19 samples. The cDNA or gDNA used as material had been derived from T cells, B-cell-depleted T cells, or PBMCs.

As originally analysed: Reference gene primers were amplified, and this amplification served to estimate nucleated cell counts. The data were produced by immunoSEQ multiplex PCR, yet TCRdb's version contains in-frame clones alone and is incomplete. For V, J and clone size, that table is used; D and trimming come from the DNA. Among 72,000 or so clones listed, approximately 78% were seen once. Germline V lookup: CDR1 KGHDR, CDR2 SFDVKD. Unmatched junction bases numbered 7, after V lost 1 base and J lost 6 bases. The CDR3 covers 15 residues. The sample consisted of peripheral blood. The origin of this receptor is a human donor in a cohort sampled during active COVID-19. The V call is TRBV24-1, the J call TRBJ1-2; 7 nucleotides line up with TRBD1. CDR3 coding DNA: TGTGCCACCAGTGATTTCCGGACAGGACGGGATGGCTACACCTTC. Protein sequence: CATSDFRTGRDGYTF.